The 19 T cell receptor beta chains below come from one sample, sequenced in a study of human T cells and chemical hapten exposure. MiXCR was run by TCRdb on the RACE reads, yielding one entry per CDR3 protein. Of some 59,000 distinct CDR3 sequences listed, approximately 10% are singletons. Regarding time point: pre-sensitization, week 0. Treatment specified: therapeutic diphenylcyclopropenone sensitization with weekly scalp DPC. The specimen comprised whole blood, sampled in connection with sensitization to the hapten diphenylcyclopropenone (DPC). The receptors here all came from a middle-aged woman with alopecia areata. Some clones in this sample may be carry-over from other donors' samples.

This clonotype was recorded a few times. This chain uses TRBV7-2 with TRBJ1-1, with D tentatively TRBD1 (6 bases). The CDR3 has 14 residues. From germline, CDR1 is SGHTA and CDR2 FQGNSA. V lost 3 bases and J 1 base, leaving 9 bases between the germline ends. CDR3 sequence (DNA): TGTGCCAGCAGCTTGGAGGGACAGAACACTGAAGCTTTCTTT. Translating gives CASSLEGQNTEAFF.

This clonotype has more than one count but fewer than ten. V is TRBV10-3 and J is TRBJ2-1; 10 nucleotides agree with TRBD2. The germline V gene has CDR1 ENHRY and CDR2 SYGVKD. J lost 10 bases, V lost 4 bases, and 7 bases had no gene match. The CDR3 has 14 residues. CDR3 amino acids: CAISGLAGAREQFF. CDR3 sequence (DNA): TGTGCCATCAGTGGTCTAGCGGGAGCCCGCGAGCAGTTCTTC.

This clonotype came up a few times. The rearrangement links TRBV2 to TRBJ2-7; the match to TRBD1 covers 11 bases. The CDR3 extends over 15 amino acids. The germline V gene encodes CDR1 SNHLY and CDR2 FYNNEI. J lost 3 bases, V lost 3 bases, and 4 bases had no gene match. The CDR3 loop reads CASSDPGQGVYEQYF. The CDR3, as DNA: TGTGCCAGCAGTGATCCGGGACAGGGGGTCTACGAGCAGTACTTC. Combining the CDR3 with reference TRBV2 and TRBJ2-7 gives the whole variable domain EPEVTQTPSHQVTQMGQEVILRCVPISNHLYFYWYRQILGQKVEFLVSFYNNEISEKSEIFDDQFSVERPDGSNFTLKIRSTKLEDSAMYFCASSDPGQGVYEQYFGPGTRLTVT.

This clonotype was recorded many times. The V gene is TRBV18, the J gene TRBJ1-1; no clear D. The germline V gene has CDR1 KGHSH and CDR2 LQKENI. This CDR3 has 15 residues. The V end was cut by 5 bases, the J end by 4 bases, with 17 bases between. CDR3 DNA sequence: TGTGCCAGCTCATCCCTCGAGGGCGTCGGCACTGAAGCTTTCTTT. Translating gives CASSSLEGVGTEAFF.

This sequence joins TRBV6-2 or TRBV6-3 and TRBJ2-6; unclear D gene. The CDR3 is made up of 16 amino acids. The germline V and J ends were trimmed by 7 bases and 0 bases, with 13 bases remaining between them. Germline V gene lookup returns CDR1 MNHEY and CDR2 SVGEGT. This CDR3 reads CASTLRVNSGANVLTF. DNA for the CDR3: TGTGCCAGCACCCTCCGGGTTAACTCTGGGGCCAACGTCCTGACTTTC.

CDR3 DNA: TGTGCCAGCAGCTTAGTCGGGACAGGGGGTATGGCCTACGAGCAGTACTTC. It is translated as CASSLVGTGGMAYEQYF. This sequence joins TRBV7-8 and TRBJ2-7, with TRBD1 matching over 11 bases. The CDR3 contains 17 residues. Germline V gene sequence: CDR1 SGHVS, CDR2 FQNEAQ. The junction had 7 bases not matched to a gene; V was cut back by 1 base and J by 2 bases.

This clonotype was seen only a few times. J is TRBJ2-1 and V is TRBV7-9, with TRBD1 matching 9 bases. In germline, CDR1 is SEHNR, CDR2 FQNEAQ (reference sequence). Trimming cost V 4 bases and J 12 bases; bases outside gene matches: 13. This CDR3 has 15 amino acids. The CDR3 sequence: CASSSPRQGVIGQFF. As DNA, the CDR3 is TGTGCCAGCAGCTCCCCAAGACAGGGGGTTATCGGGCAGTTCTTC. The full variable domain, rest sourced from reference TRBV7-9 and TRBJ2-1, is DTGVSQNPRHKITKRGQNVTFRCDPISEHNRLYWYRQTLGQGPEFLTYFQNEAQLEKSRLLSDRFSAERPKGSFSTLEIQRTEQGDSAMYLCASSSPRQGVIGQFFGPGTRLTVL.

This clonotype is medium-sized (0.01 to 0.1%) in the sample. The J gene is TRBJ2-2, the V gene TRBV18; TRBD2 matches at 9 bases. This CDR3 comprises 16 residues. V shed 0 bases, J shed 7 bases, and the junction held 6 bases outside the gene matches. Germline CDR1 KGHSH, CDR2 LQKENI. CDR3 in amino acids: CASSPPISGSGGELFF. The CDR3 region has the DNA TGTGCCAGCTCACCACCTATTAGCGGGAGTGGCGGGGAGCTGTTTTTT.

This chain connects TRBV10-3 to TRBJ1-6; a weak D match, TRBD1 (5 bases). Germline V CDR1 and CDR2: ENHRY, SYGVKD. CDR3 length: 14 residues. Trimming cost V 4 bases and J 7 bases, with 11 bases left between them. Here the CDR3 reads CAISGDGFNSPLHF. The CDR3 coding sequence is TGTGCCATCAGTGGGGACGGATTCAATTCACCCCTCCACTTT.

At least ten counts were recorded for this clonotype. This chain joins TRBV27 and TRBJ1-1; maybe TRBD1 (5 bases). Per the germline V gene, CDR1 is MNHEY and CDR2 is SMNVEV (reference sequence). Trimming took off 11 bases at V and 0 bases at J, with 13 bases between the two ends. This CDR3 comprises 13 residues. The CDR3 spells CACRRTMNTEAFF. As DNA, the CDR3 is TGTGCCTGCCGACGGACAATGAACACTGAAGCTTTCTTT.

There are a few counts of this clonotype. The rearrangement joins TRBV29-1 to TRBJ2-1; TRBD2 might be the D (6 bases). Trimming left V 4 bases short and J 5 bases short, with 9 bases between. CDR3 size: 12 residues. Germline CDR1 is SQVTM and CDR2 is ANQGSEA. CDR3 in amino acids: CSVARGNNEQFF. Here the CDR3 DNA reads TGCAGCGTTGCCCGCGGGAACAATGAGCAGTTCTTC.

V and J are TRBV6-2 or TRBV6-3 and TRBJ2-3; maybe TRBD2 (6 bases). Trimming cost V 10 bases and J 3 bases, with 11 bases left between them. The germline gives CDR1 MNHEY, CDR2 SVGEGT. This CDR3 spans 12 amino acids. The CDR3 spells CAIRDWTDTQYF. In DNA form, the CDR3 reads TGTGCCATCCGGGACTGGACAGATACGCAGTATTTT.

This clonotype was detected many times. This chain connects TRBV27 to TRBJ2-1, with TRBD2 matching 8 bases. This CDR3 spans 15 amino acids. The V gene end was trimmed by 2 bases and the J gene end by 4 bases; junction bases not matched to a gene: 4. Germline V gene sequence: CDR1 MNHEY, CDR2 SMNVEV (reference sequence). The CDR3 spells CASSLTREGYNEQFF. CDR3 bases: TGTGCCAGCAGTTTAACCCGGGAGGGTTACAATGAGCAGTTCTTC.

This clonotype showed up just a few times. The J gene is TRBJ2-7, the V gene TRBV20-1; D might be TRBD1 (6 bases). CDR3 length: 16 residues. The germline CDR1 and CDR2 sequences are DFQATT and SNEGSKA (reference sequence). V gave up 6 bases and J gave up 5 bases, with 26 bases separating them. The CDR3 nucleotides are TGCAGTGCCCCCCTGGGGCGCTTATCCCAGGGGCACGAGCAGTACTTC. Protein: CSAPLGRLSQGHEQYF.

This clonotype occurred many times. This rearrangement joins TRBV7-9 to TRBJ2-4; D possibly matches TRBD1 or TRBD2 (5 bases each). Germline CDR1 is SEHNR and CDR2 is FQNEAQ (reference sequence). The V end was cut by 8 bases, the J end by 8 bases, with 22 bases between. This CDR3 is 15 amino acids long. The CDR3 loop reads CASQSIVGTNDIQYF. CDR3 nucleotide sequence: TGTGCCAGCCAGTCTATAGTCGGGACCAACGACATTCAGTACTTC.

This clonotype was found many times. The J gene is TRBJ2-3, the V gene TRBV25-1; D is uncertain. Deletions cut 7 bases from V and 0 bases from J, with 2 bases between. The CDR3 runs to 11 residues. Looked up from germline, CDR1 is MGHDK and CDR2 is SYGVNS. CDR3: CASMSTDTQYF. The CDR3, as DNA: TGTGCCAGCATGAGCACAGATACGCAGTATTTT.

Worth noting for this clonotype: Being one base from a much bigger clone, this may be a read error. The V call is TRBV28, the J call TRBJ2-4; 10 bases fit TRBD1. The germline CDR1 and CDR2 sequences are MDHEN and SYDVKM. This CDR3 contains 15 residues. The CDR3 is CASSGQGVAKYIQYF. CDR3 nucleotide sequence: TGTGCCAGCAGTGGACAGGGGGTGGCCAAATACATTCAGTACTTC. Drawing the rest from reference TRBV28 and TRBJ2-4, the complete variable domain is DVKVTQSSRYLVKRTGEKVFLECVQDMDHENMFWYRQDPGLGLRLIYFSYDVKMKEKGDIPEGYSVSREKKERFSLILESASTNQTSMYLCASSGQGVAKYIQYFGAGTRLSVL.

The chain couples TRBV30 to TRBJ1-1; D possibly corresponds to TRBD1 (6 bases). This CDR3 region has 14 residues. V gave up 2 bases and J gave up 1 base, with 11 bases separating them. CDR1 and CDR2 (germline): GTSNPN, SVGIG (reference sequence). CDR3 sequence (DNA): TGTGCCTGGAGTACGGGACAATCGAACACTGAAGCTTTCTTT. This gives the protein CAWSTGQSNTEAFF.

The CDR3 nucleotides are TGTGCTAGCTCAGGGGGGATTAGCAATCAGCCCCAGCATTTT. Translated: CASSGGISNQPQHF. The genes are TRBV12-5 and TRBJ1-5, with 7 bases identical to TRBD1. This CDR3 is built from 14 residues. Germline CDR1 reads LGHNT; CDR2 reads FRNRAP. Unmatched junction bases numbered 5, after V lost 9 bases and J lost 0 bases.